One T cell receptor (beta chain) is described in this entry. Its specificity is not known. Measured with immunoSEQ multiplex PCR; TCRdb has only the in-frame clones, and not every one. Found here are about 33,000 clones, 82% of them singletons; the top ten hold roughly 1.6%. This record comes from a study of vaccination effects on CD4 cells after COVID-19. About the study: Post-vaccine sampling occurred a median 72 days after the second dose. Findings and caveats of the study: The study found that only 1 of 255 vaccine-induced clones from healthy vaccinees cross-reacted with common cold coronaviruses.

Viral peptide pool expansion of antigen-specific CD4+ T cells preceded sequencing in the ViraFEST assay. Cultured cells yielded isolated CD4+ T cells after more than nine days. Either the BNT162b2 or mRNA-1273 vaccine was given to participants in two doses. The study found no prior SARS-CoV-2 infection in the vaccine recipients, who tested negative for nucleocapsid antibodies. Germline-derived CDR1 and CDR2 are SQVTM and ANQGSEA. The CDR3 is 14 amino acids. The V and J ends lost 5 bases and 6 bases, in that order; junction bases with no gene match: 9. Sequenced material: CD4+ T cells from PBMCs cultured with HCoV-NL63 spike peptides, taken after COVID-19 vaccination. V and J are TRBV29-1 and TRBJ2-2, with TRBD1 matching over 7 bases. This TCR was recovered from a human donor who received a COVID-19 vaccine. Some clones in this sample may be carry-over from other donors' samples. This chain's CDR3 is CSVTGERFSGELFF. Written as DNA, the CDR3 is TGCAGCGTTACAGGGGAGCGGTTTTCCGGGGAGCTGTTTTTT.